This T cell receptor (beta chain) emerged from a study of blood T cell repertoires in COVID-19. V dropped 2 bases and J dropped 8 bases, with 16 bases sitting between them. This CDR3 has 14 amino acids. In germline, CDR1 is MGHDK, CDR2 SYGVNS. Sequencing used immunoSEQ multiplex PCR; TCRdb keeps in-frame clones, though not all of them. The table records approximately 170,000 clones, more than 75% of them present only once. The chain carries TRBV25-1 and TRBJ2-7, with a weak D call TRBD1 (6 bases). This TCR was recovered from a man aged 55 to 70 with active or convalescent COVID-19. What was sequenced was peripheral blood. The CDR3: CASSEMNRVVKQYF. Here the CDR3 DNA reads TGTGCCAGCAGTGAAATGAACAGGGTAGTTAAGCAGTACTTC.